These 19 T cell receptor beta chains share one sample of origin, sequenced in a study of shared clonotypes between healthy human individuals. TCRdb's table, derived via immunoSEQ multiplex PCR, lists solely in-frame clones and lacks some. Among fewer than 2.5 million clones listed, 90% to 95% were seen once. The sample consisted of naive CD4+ T cells from PBMCs. Indicated subset: CD45RA+ positively selected. The origin of the receptors is a man younger than 35 in good health. Some clones in this sample may be carry-over from other donors' samples.

This chain links TRBV30 with TRBJ2-5; TRBD1 agrees at 10 bases. Germline loops: CDR1 GTSNPN, CDR2 SVGIG (reference sequence). The V gene end was trimmed by 2 bases and the J gene end by 5 bases; junction bases not matched to a gene: 5. The CDR3 has 14 residues. In DNA form, the CDR3 reads TGTGCCTGGAGTACGGGACAGGGGCGTGAGACCCAGTACTTC. Protein sequence: CAWSTGQGRETQYF.

The chain uses TRBV9 and TRBJ1-3; the match to TRBD1 covers 7 bases. Germline CDR1 reads SGDLS; CDR2 reads YYNGEE. V shed 2 bases, J shed 2 bases, and the junction held 4 bases outside the gene matches. CDR3 size: 15 residues. For the CDR3, the DNA is TGTGCCAGCAGCGTTCGAGGGGGCACTGGAAACACCATATATTTT. It yields the protein CASSVRGGTGNTIYF.

The V and J genes are TRBV18 and TRBJ2-1; D is ambiguous. Germline V lookup: CDR1 KGHSH, CDR2 LQKENI. The CDR3 is 14 residues long. Trimming cost V 0 bases and J 4 bases, with 7 bases left between them. The CDR3 DNA is TGTGCCAGCTCACCACCAAAAAATTACAATGAGCAGTTCTTC. This encodes CASSPPKNYNEQFF. The complete variable domain, with remaining parts taken from reference TRBV18 and TRBJ2-1, reads NAGVMQNPRHLVRRRGQEARLRCSPMKGHSHVYWYRQLPEEGLKFMVYLQKENIIDESGMPKERFSAEFPKEGPSILRIQQVVRGDSAAYFCASSPPKNYNEQFFGPGTRLTVL.

The chain employs TRBV27 and TRBJ1-2, with 11 bases matching TRBD1. This CDR3 has 13 amino acids. The germline V gene encodes CDR1 MNHEY and CDR2 SMNVEV (reference sequence). The V gene end was trimmed by 8 bases and the J gene end by 7 bases; junction bases not matched to a gene: 6. The CDR3: CASWGQGVGGYTF. The CDR3 DNA sequence: TGTGCCAGCTGGGGACAGGGGGTAGGTGGCTACACCTTC.

This clone showed up just once. The gene calls are TRBV5-1 and TRBJ2-7; D unclear. The V gene's germline CDR1 is SGHRS and CDR2 YFSETQ. The V end lost 9 bases, the J end lost 7 bases, and 20 bases lay between the germline ends. The CDR3 runs 13 residues. The CDR3 here is CATGPGLSQEQYF. CDR3 sequence (DNA): TGCGCCACCGGCCCCGGTCTATCCCAGGAGCAGTACTTC. Full variable domain (outside the CDR3, taken from reference TRBV5-1 and TRBJ2-7): KAGVTQTPRYLIKTRGQQVTLSCSPISGHRSVSWYQQTPGQGLQFLFEYFSETQRNKGNFPGRFSGRQFSNSRSEMNVSTLELGDSALYLCATGPGLSQEQYFGPGTRLTVT.

The rearrangement joins TRBV28 to TRBJ2-7; 9 bases agree with TRBD1. CDR3 length: 14 residues. The germline CDR1 and CDR2 sequences are MDHEN and SYDVKM. V shed 4 bases and J 5 bases; nucleotides not matched to a gene: 6. DNA for the CDR3: TGTGCCAGCAGTTCGGGACAGGGTCGCCACGAGCAGTACTTC. Residues: CASSSGQGRHEQYF.

The chain links TRBV28 to TRBJ1-1; D is undetermined. There are 14 residues in the CDR3. Germline V gene sequence: CDR1 MDHEN, CDR2 SYDVKM. Trimming left V 6 bases short and J 0 bases short, with 11 bases between. The CDR3 nucleotides read TGTGCCAGCAGCTCAGGACGGTTGAACACTGAAGCTTTCTTT. Translated, it gives CASSSGRLNTEAFF.

This chain connects TRBV5-1 to TRBJ2-7; 9 positions match TRBD2. CDR3 length: 16 residues. V lost 3 bases to trimming and J lost 0 bases; unmatched junction nucleotides: 7. Germline V gene sequence: CDR1 SGHRS, CDR2 YFSETQ. The CDR3 spells CASSSLPSGNSYEQYF. The CDR3 nucleotides are TGCGCCAGCAGCTCCCTGCCTAGCGGGAACTCCTACGAGCAGTACTTC.

This clone showed up just a few times. The chain employs TRBV29-1 and TRBJ1-1, with 7 bases fitting TRBD1. From germline, CDR1 is SQVTM and CDR2 ANQGSEA. V was clipped by 7 bases and J by 5 bases; unmatched bases: 4. The CDR3 covers 11 residues. The CDR3 region has the DNA TGCAGCGCCAGGGGGGAGACTGAAGCTTTCTTT. Translating it yields CSARGETEAFF.

In this sample, this clone turned up once. V gene TRBV5-3 combines with J gene TRBJ1-2, with D unclear. TRBV5-3 is treated as an ORF (open reading frame) with a function not yet certain. The CDR3 totals 16 residues. V lost 4 bases, J lost 7 bases, and 23 bases lay in between. The CDR3 DNA reads as TGTGCCAGAAGCCCCCATCGACGGCGATTAGAACCTGGCTACACCTTC. This encodes CARSPHRRRLEPGYTF.

The V and J genes are TRBV29-1 and TRBJ1-5, with D possibly being TRBD1 (5 bases). The CDR3 has 13 amino acids. Looked up from germline, CDR1 is SQVTM and CDR2 is ANQGSEA. V gave up 0 bases and J gave up 11 bases, with 14 bases separating them. CDR3 DNA sequence: TGCAGCGTTGAAGATGAGGGGTCTTGGTCCCAGCATTTT. It translates to CSVEDEGSWSQHF.

CDR3 residues: CASSATIRVAGGGETQYF. The DNA for the CDR3 is TGTGCCAGCAGCGCAACCATCAGGGTAGCGGGAGGTGGGGAGACCCAGTACTTC. The rearrangement joins TRBV11-2 to TRBJ2-5; 10 bases line up with TRBD2. The germline CDR1 and CDR2 sequences are SGHAT and FQNNGV. The CDR3 covers 18 residues. The V and J ends lost 5 bases and 5 bases, in that order; junction bases with no gene match: 17.

V gene TRBV6-1 combines with J gene TRBJ2-7; possibly TRBD2 for D (6 bases). The germline CDR1 and CDR2 sequences are MNHNS and SASEGT. V gave up 4 bases and J gave up 1 base, with 17 bases separating them. The CDR3 covers 16 residues. The chain's CDR3 is CASSAPLRGMSYEQYF. CDR3 coding DNA: TGTGCCAGCAGTGCCCCATTACGCGGGATGTCCTACGAGCAGTACTTC.

The chain uses TRBV5-1 and TRBJ1-4, with TRBD1 matching 7 bases. Germline trimming cut 4 bases from V and 8 bases from J; bases unmatched to any gene: 11. Germline CDR1 reads SGHRS; CDR2 reads YFSETQ. CDR3 length: 15 amino acids. In DNA form, the CDR3 reads TGCGCCAGCAGCCTGGGTGGAATGACAGGGGAAAAACTGTTTTTT. This sequence encodes CASSLGGMTGEKLFF.

This clone occurred once. Other DNA sequences of this sample code for an identical CDR3. This sequence joins TRBV5-1 and TRBJ2-3, with D hard to call. This CDR3 is built from 14 residues. Between the trimmed V and J ends, which lost 0 bases and 0 bases, there was a span of 5 bases. Germline loops: CDR1 SGHRS, CDR2 YFSETQ. The CDR3 nucleotides read TGCGCCAGCAGCTTGGGAACGAGCACAGATACGCAGTATTTT. Residues: CASSLGTSTDTQYF. Full variable domain (outside the CDR3, taken from reference TRBV5-1 and TRBJ2-3): KAGVTQTPRYLIKTRGQQVTLSCSPISGHRSVSWYQQTPGQGLQFLFEYFSETQRNKGNFPGRFSGRQFSNSRSEMNVSTLELGDSALYLCASSLGTSTDTQYFGPGTRLTVL.

The chain carries TRBV6-6 and TRBJ1-1; 7 nucleotides line up with TRBD1. The V segment lost 5 bases and the J segment 11 bases; nucleotides outside the gene matches: 5. CDR3 size: 11 residues. Germline CDR1 is MNHNY and CDR2 is SVGAGI (reference sequence). The CDR3 is CASSPQGKAFF. CDR3 nucleotides: TGTGCCAGCAGTCCACAGGGGAAGGCTTTCTTT.

The rearrangement links TRBV2 to TRBJ2-3, with TRBD2 matching 7 bases. Germline V gene data show CDR1 as SNHLY and CDR2 as FYNNEI. The CDR3 contains 15 residues. V lost 4 bases to trimming and J lost 0 bases; unmatched junction nucleotides: 4. CDR3 nucleotides: TGTGCCAGCAGTGGTTATAGCGGGAGCACAGATACGCAGTATTTT. Encoded protein: CASSGYSGSTDTQYF.

Remarks on this clone: The sample has other DNA sequences that encode this CDR3 too. J is TRBJ2-5 and V is TRBV5-6; D gene uncertain. Germline V lookup: CDR1 SGHDT, CDR2 YYEEEE. The CDR3 consists of 14 residues. The V and J ends lost 0 bases and 3 bases respectively, with 9 bases between them. The CDR3: CASSLGGREETQYF. CDR3 DNA sequence: TGTGCCAGCAGCTTGGGGGGTAGGGAAGAGACCCAGTACTTC. Using reference TRBV5-6 and TRBJ2-5 for the parts outside the CDR3, the full variable domain is DAGVTQSPTHLIKTRGQQVTLRCSPKSGHDTVSWYQQALGQGPQFIFQYYEEEERQRGNFPDRFSGHQFPNYSSELNVNALLLGDSALYLCASSLGGREETQYFGPGTRLLVL.

CDR3 amino acids: CASNSEKGARSYNEQFF. DNA of the CDR3: TGTGCCAGTAACTCTGAAAAGGGGGCCCGAAGCTACAATGAGCAGTTCTTC. The chain recombines TRBV27 with TRBJ2-1, with TRBD1 identical over 7 bases. The germline V gene has CDR1 MNHEY and CDR2 SMNVEV (reference sequence). The CDR3 runs to 17 residues. The J segment lost 3 bases and the V segment lost 9 bases, leaving 17 bases of the junction unmatched.